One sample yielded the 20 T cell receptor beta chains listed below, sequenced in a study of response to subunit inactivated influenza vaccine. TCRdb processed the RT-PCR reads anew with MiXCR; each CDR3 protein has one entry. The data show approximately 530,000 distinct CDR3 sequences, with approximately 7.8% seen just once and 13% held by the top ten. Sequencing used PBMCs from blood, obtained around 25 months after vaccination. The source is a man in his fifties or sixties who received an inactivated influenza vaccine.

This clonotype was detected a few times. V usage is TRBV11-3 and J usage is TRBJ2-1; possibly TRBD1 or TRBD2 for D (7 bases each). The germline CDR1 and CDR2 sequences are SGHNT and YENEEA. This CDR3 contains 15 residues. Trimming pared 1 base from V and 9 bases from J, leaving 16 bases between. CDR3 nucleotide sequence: TGTGCCAGCAGCTTAGTCGGCCAGGGGGGGAGTGAGCAGTTCTTC. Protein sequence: CASSLVGQGGSEQFF.

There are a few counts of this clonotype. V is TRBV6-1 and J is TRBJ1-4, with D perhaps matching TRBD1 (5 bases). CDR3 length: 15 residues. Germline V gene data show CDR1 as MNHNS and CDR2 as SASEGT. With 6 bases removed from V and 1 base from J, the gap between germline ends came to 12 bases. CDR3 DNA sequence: TGTGCCAGCAGGTCCGGGGGGTTAACTAATGAAAAACTGTTTTTT. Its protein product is CASRSGGLTNEKLFF.

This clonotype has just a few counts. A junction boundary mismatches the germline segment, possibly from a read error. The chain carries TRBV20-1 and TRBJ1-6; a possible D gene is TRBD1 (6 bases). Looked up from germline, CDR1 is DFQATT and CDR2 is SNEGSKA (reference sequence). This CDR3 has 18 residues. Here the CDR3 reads CSARPQQDSYYYNSPLHF. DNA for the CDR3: TGCAGTGCTAGACCTCAACAGGACAGCTACTATTATAACTCACCCCTCCACTTT.

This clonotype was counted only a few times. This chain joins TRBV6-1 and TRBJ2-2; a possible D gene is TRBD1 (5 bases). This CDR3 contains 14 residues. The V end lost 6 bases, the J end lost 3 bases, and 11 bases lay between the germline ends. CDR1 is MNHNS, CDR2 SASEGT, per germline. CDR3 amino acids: CASSGHWDTGELFF. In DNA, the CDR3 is TGTGCCAGCAGCGGACATTGGGACACCGGGGAGCTGTTTTTT.

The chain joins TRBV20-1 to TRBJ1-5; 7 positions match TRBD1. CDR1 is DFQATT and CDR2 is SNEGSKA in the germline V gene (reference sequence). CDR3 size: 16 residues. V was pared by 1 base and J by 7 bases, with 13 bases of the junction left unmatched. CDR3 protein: CSARAATGPLGQPQHF. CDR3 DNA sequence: TGCAGTGCTAGAGCCGCGACAGGGCCTCTGGGGCAGCCCCAGCATTTT.

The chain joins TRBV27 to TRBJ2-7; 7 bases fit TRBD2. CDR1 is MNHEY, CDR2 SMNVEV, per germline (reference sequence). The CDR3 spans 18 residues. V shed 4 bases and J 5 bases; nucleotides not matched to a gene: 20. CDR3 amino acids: CASSSLQGGRRARDEQYF. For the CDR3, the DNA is TGTGCCAGCAGTTCACTTCAGGGAGGGCGCCGGGCGAGGGACGAGCAGTACTTC.

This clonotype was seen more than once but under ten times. The CDR3 coding sequence is TGCGCCAGCAGCTGGGAAGTTGCCGCGAACACCGGGGAGCTGTTTTTT. This encodes CASSWEVAANTGELFF. This sequence joins TRBV5-1 and TRBJ2-2; no clear D gene. This CDR3 is built from 16 residues. The V gene's germline CDR1 is SGHRS and CDR2 YFSETQ. V was trimmed by 3 bases and J by 0 bases, leaving 12 bases between them.

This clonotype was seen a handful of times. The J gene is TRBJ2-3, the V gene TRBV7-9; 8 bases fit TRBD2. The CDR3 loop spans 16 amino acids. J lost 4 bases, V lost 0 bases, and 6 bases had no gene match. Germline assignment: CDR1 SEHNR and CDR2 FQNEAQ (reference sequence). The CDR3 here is CASSLAVQAGADTQYF. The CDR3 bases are TGTGCCAGCAGCTTAGCCGTCCAAGCGGGGGCAGATACGCAGTATTTT.

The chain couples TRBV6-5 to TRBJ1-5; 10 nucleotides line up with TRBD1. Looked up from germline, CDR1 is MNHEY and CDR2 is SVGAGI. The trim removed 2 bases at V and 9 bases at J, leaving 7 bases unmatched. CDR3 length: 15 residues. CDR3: CASSYTDRGHGPQHF. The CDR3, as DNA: TGTGCCAGCAGTTACACAGACAGGGGGCACGGGCCCCAGCATTTT.

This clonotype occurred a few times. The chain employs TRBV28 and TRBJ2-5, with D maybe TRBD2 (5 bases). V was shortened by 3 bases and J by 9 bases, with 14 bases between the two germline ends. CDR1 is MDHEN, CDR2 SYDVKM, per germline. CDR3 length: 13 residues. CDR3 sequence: CASSLGRTWAQYF. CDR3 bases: TGTGCCAGCAGTTTGGGTCGGACTTGGGCCCAGTACTTC.

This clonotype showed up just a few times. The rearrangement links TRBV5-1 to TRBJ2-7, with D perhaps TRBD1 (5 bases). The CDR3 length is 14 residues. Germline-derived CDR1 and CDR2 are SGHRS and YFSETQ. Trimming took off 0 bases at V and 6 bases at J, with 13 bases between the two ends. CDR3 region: CASSLVGPPGEQYF. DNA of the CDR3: TGCGCCAGCAGCTTGGTGGGGCCCCCGGGCGAGCAGTACTTC.

The CDR3 loop reads CSARDGLTEPYF. The CDR3 DNA reads TGCAGTGCTAGGGACGGGCTTACGGAACCGTACTTC. The genes are TRBV20-1 and TRBJ2-7; D call uncertain. Trimming shortened V by 3 bases and J by 12 bases, and 18 bases separated the two germline ends. This CDR3 has 12 residues. Looked up from germline, CDR1 is DFQATT and CDR2 is SNEGSKA (reference sequence).

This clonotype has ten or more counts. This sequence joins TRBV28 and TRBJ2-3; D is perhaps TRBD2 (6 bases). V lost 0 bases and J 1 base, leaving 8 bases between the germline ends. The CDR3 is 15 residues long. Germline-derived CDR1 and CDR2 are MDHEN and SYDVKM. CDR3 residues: CASSLWGGRTDTQYF. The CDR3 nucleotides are TGTGCCAGCAGTTTATGGGGGGGTCGCACAGATACGCAGTATTTT. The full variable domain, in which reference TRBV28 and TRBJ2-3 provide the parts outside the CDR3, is DVKVTQSSRYLVKRTGEKVFLECVQDMDHENMFWYRQDPGLGLRLIYFSYDVKMKEKGDIPEGYSVSREKKERFSLILESASTNQTSMYLCASSLWGGRTDTQYFGPGTRLTVL.

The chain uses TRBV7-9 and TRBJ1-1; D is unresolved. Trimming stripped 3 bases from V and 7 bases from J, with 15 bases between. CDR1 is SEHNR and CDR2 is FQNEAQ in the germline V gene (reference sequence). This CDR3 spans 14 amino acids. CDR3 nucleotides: TGTGCCAGCAGCTTCGCCGGTTCCGGAATTGAAGCTTTCTTT. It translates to CASSFAGSGIEAFF. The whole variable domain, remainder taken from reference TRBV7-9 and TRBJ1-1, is DTGVSQNPRHKITKRGQNVTFRCDPISEHNRLYWYRQTLGQGPEFLTYFQNEAQLEKSRLLSDRFSAERPKGSFSTLEIQRTEQGDSAMYLCASSFAGSGIEAFFGQGTRLTVV.

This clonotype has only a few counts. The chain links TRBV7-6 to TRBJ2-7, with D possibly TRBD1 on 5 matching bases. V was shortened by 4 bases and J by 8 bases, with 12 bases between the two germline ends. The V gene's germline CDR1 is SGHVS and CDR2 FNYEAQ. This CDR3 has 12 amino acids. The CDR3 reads CASSSGRFKQYF. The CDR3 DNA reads TGTGCCAGCAGCTCAGGGCGGTTTAAGCAGTACTTC.

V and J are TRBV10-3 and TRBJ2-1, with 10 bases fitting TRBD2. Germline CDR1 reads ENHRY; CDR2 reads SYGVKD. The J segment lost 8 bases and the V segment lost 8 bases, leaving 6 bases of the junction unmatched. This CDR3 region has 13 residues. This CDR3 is CAIGSGGGDEQFF. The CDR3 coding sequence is TGTGCCATCGGGAGCGGGGGGGGCGATGAGCAGTTCTTC.

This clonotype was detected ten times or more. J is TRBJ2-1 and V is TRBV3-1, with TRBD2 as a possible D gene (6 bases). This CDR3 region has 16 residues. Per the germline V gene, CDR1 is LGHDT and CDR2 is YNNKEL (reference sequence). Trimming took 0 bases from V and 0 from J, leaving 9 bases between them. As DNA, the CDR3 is TGTGCCAGCAGCCAAGATCCCGGGGGCTCCTACAATGAGCAGTTCTTC. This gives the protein CASSQDPGGSYNEQFF.

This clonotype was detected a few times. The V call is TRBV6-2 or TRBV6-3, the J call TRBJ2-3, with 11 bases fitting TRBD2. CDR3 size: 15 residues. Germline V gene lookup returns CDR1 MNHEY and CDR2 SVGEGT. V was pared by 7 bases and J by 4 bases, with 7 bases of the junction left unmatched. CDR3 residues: CASTLAGGPADTQYF. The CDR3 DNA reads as TGTGCCAGCACTTTAGCGGGAGGGCCCGCAGATACGCAGTATTTT.

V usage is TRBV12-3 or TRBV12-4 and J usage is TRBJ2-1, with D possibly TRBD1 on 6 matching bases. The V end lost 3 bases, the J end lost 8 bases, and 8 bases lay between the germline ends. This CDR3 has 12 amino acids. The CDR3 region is CASSFRGYEQFF. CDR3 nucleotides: TGTGCCAGCAGTTTCAGGGGTTATGAGCAGTTCTTC.

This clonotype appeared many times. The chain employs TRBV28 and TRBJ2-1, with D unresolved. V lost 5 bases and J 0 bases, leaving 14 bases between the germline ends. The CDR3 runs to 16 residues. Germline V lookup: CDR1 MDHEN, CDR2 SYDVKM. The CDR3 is CASSTRSATSYNEQFF. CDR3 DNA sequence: TGTGCCAGCAGTACACGTTCGGCTACCTCCTACAATGAGCAGTTCTTC. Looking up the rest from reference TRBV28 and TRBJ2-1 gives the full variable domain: DVKVTQSSRYLVKRTGEKVFLECVQDMDHENMFWYRQDPGLGLRLIYFSYDVKMKEKGDIPEGYSVSREKKERFSLILESASTNQTSMYLCASSTRSATSYNEQFFGPGTRLTVL.